This note documents a single T cell receptor (beta chain) sequence. There is no known antigen for this receptor. No base quality information exists; no much larger clone differs at one position. Whole blood was collected in K2EDTA tubes by collaborating institutions according to the institutions' own protocols. For TCRbeta analysis, collaborator samples were shipped as frozen whole blood, as isolated PBMCs, or as DNA extracted from either sample type. The data derive from a study of blood T cell repertoires in COVID-19 (dated by TCRdb to the early 2020s). Notes on the research overall: Samples covering the acute and convalescent phases of COVID-19 were provided by collaborators in the United States, Italy and Spain. The prospective study material was composed of cDNA or gDNA derived from T cells, B-cell-depleted T cells, or PBMCs. Deeply sampled blood TCRbeta repertoires from subjects exposed to, actively infected with, or recovered from COVID-19 were included in the dataset. The repertoires were released in a freely available public database meant as a resource for research on the immune response to SARS-CoV-2. The samples were drawn from the first 160 participants of the ongoing ImmuneRACE study and from 950 to 1,500 subjects provided by 6 global collaborators. Sample metadata almost always included a de-identified subject ID, COVID-19 status, age in years and sex. Where HLA class I and class II types were available, the types were taken from metadata supplied by the sample provider, not from assay-based typing.

CDR1 SGHDN and CDR2 FVKESK are derived from the germline V gene. V is cut back by 3 bases and J by 3 bases, with 7 bases in the junction unmatched. The CDR3 starts with the cysteine, ends with the phenylalanine, and has 15 residues. Of the read, only the CDR3 DNA is kept; its 45 bases are in frame from base 1. What the research found in general, with its limitations: How much clinical and demographic metadata was included differed by source and by participant, and the metadata was provided uncurated.

The immunoSEQ Assay, a bias-controlled multiplex PCR, was used to amplify TCRbeta CDR3 regions from genomic DNA. Turning to the authors' computational methods: Nucleated cell counts per sample were estimated from amplification of reference gene primers within the assay. To quantify the absolute abundance of each unique TCRbeta CDR3 rearrangement, sequence reads were collapsed and filtered. Productive Simpson clonality was computed per sample as the square root of Simpson's diversity index over productive rearrangements. The clones in this table, taken by TCRdb from immuneACCESS, are in-frame only. Not every clone is retained; where verified, under half of the shortfall comes from an unresolved V gene, and the cause of the rest is unknown. The DNA was the basis for D and trimming; V, J and clone size are from that table. The sample table records 210,000 or so clones; roughly 89% of these occur just once. Jointly, the top ten make up about 0.66% of the sample.

The specimen was peripheral blood. This sequence was found in a man aged 50-60 years with acute or convalescent COVID-19. Rearrangement joined TRBV14 to TRBJ1-2, with 7 middle bases fitting TRBD1. The CDR3 region has the sequence CASSQSTGADYGYTF. Read as DNA, the sequence is TGTGCCAGCAGCCAGTCAACAGGGGCGGACTATGGCTACACCTTC.